This T cell receptor (beta chain) was sequenced in a study of T-cell memory formation after mild COVID-19 (dated by TCRdb to the early 2020s). Regarding the complete study: TCR sequence clusters from the two donors were found to be largely donor specific. The cohort was made up of two young adult volunteers, one female and one male, who were previously healthy. In a couple of donors, T-cell clones that expanded and contracted after mild COVID-19 were followed by sequencing TCRalpha and TCRbeta repertoires longitudinally. General conclusions and limits of the study: The second-wave clones that peaked on day 37 were not confirmed to be SARS-CoV-2 specific. From day 15 to 85, contracting clones showed balanced CD4/CD8 phenotypes, whereas a second wave of clones that expanded from day 15 to 37 leaned towards CD4+. Only two mild cases were covered in the study, and larger cohorts including severe cases with pre-infection samples were considered necessary. Some responding clones were detected in pre-infection memory, suggesting pre-existing cross-reactive memory T cells joined the SARS-CoV-2 response. Contracting CD4+ clones were located mainly in the CM and EM memory subsets, whereas CD8+ clones were found to be enriched in EMRA.

Concerning this clonotype itself: Its antigen remains undetermined. Base qualities are not recorded, but no much larger clone differs from it by a single base.

Sequencing relied on an Illumina NovaSeq 6000. Using 5'RACE with constant-segment primers, TCRalpha and TCRbeta cDNA libraries were constructed, with sample barcodes and unique molecular identifiers added in the process. Trizol reagent was used to extract RNA from every sample. Libraries were amplified in two PCR steps, with a second sample barcode and Illumina TruSeq adapters added in the second step. The libraries were sequenced on an Illumina NovaSeq using 2 x 150 bp paired-end reads. The study's processing was this. Demultiplexing of reads and collapsing into UMI-guided consensus sequences were performed with migec v1.2.7. Using mixcr v2.1.11, the UMI consensuses were aligned to TRA and TRB V and J templates and assembled into clonotypes. A clonotype was counted as expanded or contracted only when both edgeR and NoisET called the clonotype significant, with the noise models trained on biological replicates. For edgeR calls, a false discovery rate-adjusted p below 0.01 and a log2 fold-change threshold of 1 were applied. As an exploratory analysis of dynamics, max-normalized trajectories of the 1000 most abundant clonotypes were examined by PCA with hierarchical clustering. The CD4 or CD8 phenotype of responding clones was assigned using the separately sequenced CD4+ and CD8+ repertoires. TCRdb redid the processing of the public reads, applying fastp at Q25 and MiXCR, and retained in-frame beta chains. Entries are consolidated by CDR3 protein sequence, retaining the most common genes and DNA. TCRdb, not the authors, supplied the V and J calls. In all, the sample holds 50,000 or so distinct CDR3 sequences, and 25% to 35% of those were seen once. The ten largest clones add up to roughly 43% of the sample.

CDR1 and CDR2 were assigned from the germline V gene (reference sequence) as SEHNR and FQNEAQ. The CDR3 has 14 amino acids, counting the end cysteine and phenylalanine. Of the read, only the CDR3 DNA is kept; its 42 bases are in frame from base 1. The junction shows trimming of 4 bases on V and 6 bases on J, and the gene matches do not reach 7 bases of it. Ficoll-Paque density gradient centrifugation was the method used to isolate PBMCs. This chain joins TRBV7-9 to TRBJ2-3; a stretch of 7 junction bases matches TRBD1. The sequence came from a man aged 18 to 29 who had mild COVID-19 (a few samples of this study predate the infection). The sample titles of this study are shuffled in the database, so cell type and time point are left out; the donor was told from shared clones. The specimen sequenced was PBMCs or a T cell subset sorted from them (not recorded which). Here the CDR3 is given as CASSSEWDSDTQYF. Read as DNA, the sequence is TGTGCCAGCAGCTCAGAGTGGGACAGTGATACGCAGTATTTT.